These T cell receptor beta chains were read from a single sample in a study of T-cell memory formation after mild COVID-19. TCRdb recomputed calls from the 5' RACE reads with MiXCR, one row per CDR3 protein. The table includes 350,000 to 500,000 distinct CDR3 sequences, around 18% detected once. The sequenced sample was PBMCs or a T cell subset sorted from them (not recorded which). Receptor source: an adult woman who had mild COVID-19 (a few samples of this study predate the infection). Cell type and time point are not known. Each CDR3 is given with its conserved first and last residue. A D gene is named only where the DNA matches it firmly. Size tells how often a clone was seen (once, few, many) or the class of an expanded clone, and some rows leave it out.

size: .; J: TRBJ1-1; V: TRBV5-1; D: .; DNA: TGCGCCAGCAGCTTGGCTTACAGGGAGCTGGGGGAGAACACTGAAGCTTTCTTT; CDR3: CASSLAYRELGENTEAFF
size: once; J: TRBJ1-2; V: TRBV3-1; D: .; DNA: TGTGCCAGCAGCCATCATACTAACTATGGCTACACCTTC; CDR3: CASSHHTNYGYTF
size: few; J: TRBJ1-5; V: TRBV20-1; D: TRBD1; DNA: TGCAGTGCCCTCATCCCAGGGGGTCAGCCCCAGCATTTT; CDR3: CSALIPGGQPQHF
size: few; J: TRBJ1-3; V: TRBV20-1; D: .; DNA: TGCAGTGCTAGATGTGAACAATGGGAATCTGGAAACACCATATATTTT; CDR3: CSARCEQWESGNTIYF
size: few; J: TRBJ2-1; V: TRBV7-3; D: .; DNA: TGTGCCAGCAGCTCCCCGGAGGGAAGGAATGAGCAGTTCTTC; CDR3: CASSSPEGRNEQFF
size: few; J: TRBJ2-3; V: TRBV12-3/TRBV12-4; D: .; DNA: TGTGCCATACGTACAGATACGCAGTATTTT; CDR3: CAIRTDTQYF
size: .; J: TRBJ2-5; V: TRBV15; D: TRBD2; DNA: TGTGCCACCAGCAGCTCCTTTGGTTTAGCGGGAGTAGCACAAGAGACCCAGTACTTC; CDR3: CATSSSFGLAGVAQETQYF
size: few; J: TRBJ2-3; V: TRBV9; D: .; DNA: TGTGCCAGCAGCGTGAGTGTTGTGAGCACAGATACGCAGTATTTT; CDR3: CASSVSVVSTDTQYF
size: few; J: TRBJ1-6; V: TRBV14; D: .; DNA: TGTGCCAGCAGCCAAGCTGGGAACGGTTCACCCCTCCACTTT; CDR3: CASSQAGNGSPLHF
size: few; J: TRBJ2-7; V: TRBV18; D: TRBD1; DNA: TGTGCCAGCTGCCCGGGACAGGGCCCCTACGAGCAGTACTTC; CDR3: CASCPGQGPYEQYF
size: .; J: TRBJ1-4; V: TRBV4-2; D: .; DNA: TGTGCCAGCAGCCAAATAGGCCAAGGGGTGGGAGAAAAACTGTTTTTT; CDR3: CASSQIGQGVGEKLFF
size: few; J: TRBJ1-1; V: TRBV6-5; D: .; DNA: TGTGCCAGCAGTTCTCTTAGAGCTAAACACCGTCGATTGAACACTGAAGCTTTCTTT; CDR3: CASSSLRAKHRRLNTEAFF
size: many; J: TRBJ2-4; V: TRBV12-3/TRBV12-4; D: .; DNA: TGTGCCAGCAGCCCCGGGGTAGCCAAAAACATTCAGTACTTC; CDR3: CASSPGVAKNIQYF
size: many; J: TRBJ1-5; V: TRBV6-2/TRBV6-3; D: .; DNA: TGTGCCAGCAGTTACTCTCCAGGGGTCCGAAGTCAGCCCCAGCATTTT; CDR3: CASSYSPGVRSQPQHF
size: .; J: TRBJ2-2; V: TRBV15; D: TRBD1; DNA: TGTGCCACGCGGGGACAGGGACACACCGGGGAGCTGTTTTTT; CDR3: CATRGQGHTGELFF
size: .; J: TRBJ2-2; V: TRBV2; D: TRBD1; DNA: TGTGCCAGCAGATGGACAGGGGGTAGCGGGGAGCTGTTTTTT; CDR3: CASRWTGGSGELFF
size: .; J: TRBJ1-1; V: TRBV6-5; D: .; DNA: TGTGCCAGCAGGCCACATGGGATCGTGGAAGCTTTCTTT; CDR3: CASRPHGIVEAFF
size: few; J: TRBJ2-2; V: TRBV29-1; D: TRBD2; DNA: TGCAGCGTTGACCCCTGGGGTAGCGGGAGCGGCACCGGGGAGCTGTTTTTT; CDR3: CSVDPWGSGSGTGELFF
size: many; J: TRBJ2-1; V: TRBV3-1; D: TRBD1; DNA: TGTGCCAGCAGCCGCGACAGGGGAAACAATGAGCAGTTCTTC; CDR3: CASSRDRGNNEQFF
size: .; J: TRBJ2-1; V: TRBV30; D: .; DNA: TGTGCCTGGAGCGGGGGCCGAGGGGGTGTCAATGAGCAGTTCTTC; CDR3: CAWSGGRGGVNEQFF
size: .; J: TRBJ1-2; V: TRBV7-8; D: .; DNA: TGTGCCAGCAGCTTAGTTGGTGACGCGCGCTACACCTTC; CDR3: CASSLVGDARYTF
size: few; J: TRBJ2-1; V: TRBV7-3; D: TRBD2; DNA: TGTGCCAGCAGCATGACTAGCGGGAGTGTCAATGAGCAGTTCTTC; CDR3: CASSMTSGSVNEQFF
size: few; J: TRBJ2-5; V: TRBV6-1; D: .; DNA: TGTGCCAGCAGTCCCCCTCTGGGGGCCCAAGAGACCCAGTACTTC; CDR3: CASSPPLGAQETQYF
size: .; J: TRBJ1-4; V: TRBV13; D: .; DNA: TGTGCCAGCAGCTCGGTGGGCGAAAAACTGTTTTTT; CDR3: CASSSVGEKLFF
size: .; J: TRBJ1-2; V: TRBV12-3/TRBV12-4; D: .; DNA: TGTGCCAGCAGTATCCTACCAACCTATGGCTACACCTTC; CDR3: CASSILPTYGYTF
size: .; J: TRBJ1-2; V: TRBV3-1; D: TRBD1; DNA: TGTGCCAGCAGCCACATGACAGGGGGCGCGTCCAACTATGGCTACACCTTC; CDR3: CASSHMTGGASNYGYTF
size: few; J: TRBJ2-3; V: TRBV2; D: .; DNA: TGTGCCAGCAGTGAAGTAAAGGGCTACTCGTCGCAGTATTTT; CDR3: CASSEVKGYSSQYF
size: many; J: TRBJ2-7; V: TRBV29-1; D: TRBD1; DNA: TGCAGCGTTGGGACAGGGGGTAACGAGCAGTACTTC; CDR3: CSVGTGGNEQYF
size: few; J: TRBJ2-1; V: TRBV6-2/TRBV6-3; D: TRBD1; DNA: TGTGCCAGCAGTTCTTGGGGACAGGGCCACAATGAGCAGTTCTTC; CDR3: CASSSWGQGHNEQFF
size: few; J: TRBJ2-7; V: TRBV5-1; D: .; DNA: TGCGCCAGCAGCCAGGACACGGAAGGGCGCGAGCAGTACTTC; CDR3: CASSQDTEGREQYF
size: .; J: TRBJ1-3; V: TRBV20-1; D: TRBD1; DNA: TGCAGTGCAACGACAGGGCCTGGAAACACCATATATTTT; CDR3: CSATTGPGNTIYF
size: few; J: TRBJ2-3; V: TRBV20-1; D: TRBD2; DNA: TGCAGTGCTAGGGGACTAGCGGGAGTTTTGTCAGATACGCAGTATTTT; CDR3: CSARGLAGVLSDTQYF
size: .; J: TRBJ1-5; V: TRBV7-9; D: TRBD1; DNA: TGTGCCAGCAGCTTAGGGACAGGGGGCGTCGGTCAGCCCCAGCATTTT; CDR3: CASSLGTGGVGQPQHF
size: few; J: TRBJ2-2; V: TRBV9; D: .; DNA: TGTGCCAGCAGCGTAGTTGTCACCGGGGAGCTGTTTTTT; CDR3: CASSVVVTGELFF
size: few; J: TRBJ2-1; V: TRBV11-2; D: TRBD2; DNA: TGTGCCAGCAGCTTAGGGAAGGCGGGAGGGCTGCACAATGAGCAGTTCTTC; CDR3: CASSLGKAGGLHNEQFF
size: few; J: TRBJ1-5; V: TRBV20-1; D: .; DNA: TGCAGTGCTCGGGACCTTGCCTTCGGCCAGCCCCAGCATTTT; CDR3: CSARDLAFGQPQHF
size: few; J: TRBJ2-7; V: TRBV7-2; D: .; DNA: TGTGCCAGCAGCTTAGTAGTAGGGGACAACGAGCAGTACTTC; CDR3: CASSLVVGDNEQYF
size: .; J: TRBJ2-1; V: TRBV27; D: TRBD1; DNA: TGTGCCAGCAGTCCAACCGGGACAGGGTTGGGGAATGAGCAGTTCTTC; CDR3: CASSPTGTGLGNEQFF
size: .; J: TRBJ1-1; V: TRBV25-1; D: .; DNA: TGTGCCAGCAGTGTGCACAACATGATATCAAACACTGAAGCTTTCTTT; CDR3: CASSVHNMISNTEAFF
size: few; J: TRBJ1-2; V: TRBV19; D: TRBD1; DNA: TGTGCCAGTAGGCGACAGGGAGAGAACTATGGCTACACCTTC; CDR3: CASRRQGENYGYTF
size: .; J: TRBJ2-1; V: TRBV7-9; D: TRBD2; DNA: TGTGCCAGCACCAGACTAGCGGGGGCACCGGAGCAGTTCTTC; CDR3: CASTRLAGAPEQFF
size: many; J: TRBJ2-2; V: TRBV7-2; D: .; DNA: TGTGCCAGCAGCTTAGGACTTCTCGCTCGGACCGGGGAGCTGTTTTTT; CDR3: CASSLGLLARTGELFF
size: .; J: TRBJ2-1; V: TRBV24-1; D: .; DNA: TGTGCCACCAGAGCAACGGGAGGGGGCGATGAGCAGTTCTTC; CDR3: CATRATGGGDEQFF
size: .; J: TRBJ2-1; V: TRBV12-3/TRBV12-4; D: .; DNA: TGTGCCAGCAGTTTAGAAGGACTCGAGCAGTTCTTC; CDR3: CASSLEGLEQFF
size: few; J: TRBJ2-1; V: TRBV15; D: .; DNA: TGTGCCACCAGCAGAGTCCACCTCCGGGATGAGCAGTTCTTC; CDR3: CATSRVHLRDEQFF
size: few; J: TRBJ2-3; V: TRBV6-5; D: .; DNA: TGTGCCAGCAGTTACTACAGGAAGGAGGATACGCAGTATTTT; CDR3: CASSYYRKEDTQYF
size: few; J: TRBJ2-3; V: TRBV24-1; D: TRBD1; DNA: TGTGCCACCAGTGATTATCAGGGGGCAACAGATACGCAGTATTTT; CDR3: CATSDYQGATDTQYF
size: .; J: TRBJ1-3; V: TRBV9; D: .; DNA: TGTGCCAGCAGCGTAGGTTCTGCCCTCGACACCATATATTTT; CDR3: CASSVGSALDTIYF
size: .; J: TRBJ2-7; V: TRBV2; D: TRBD1; DNA: TGTGCCACTCCGGGACAGGGGGGCTACGAGCAGTACTTC; CDR3: CATPGQGGYEQYF
size: .; J: TRBJ1-1; V: TRBV6-5; D: .; DNA: TGTGCCAGCAGTTACCTCGAGGCCAGGGACGGGGCTTTCTTT; CDR3: CASSYLEARDGAFF
size: .; J: TRBJ1-4; V: TRBV7-9; D: TRBD1; DNA: TGTGCCAGCAGCTTAGACCCGACAGGGAGAGGAAAACTGTTTTTT; CDR3: CASSLDPTGRGKLFF
size: few; J: TRBJ1-5; V: TRBV19; D: TRBD1; DNA: TGTGCCAGTAGGAGGGGACAGATCAATCAGCCCCAGCATTTT; CDR3: CASRRGQINQPQHF
size: few; J: TRBJ1-5; V: TRBV29-1; D: TRBD1; DNA: TGCAGCGTGACTTTACAGGGGTTCGGTCAGCCCCAGCATTTT; CDR3: CSVTLQGFGQPQHF
size: .; J: TRBJ1-1; V: TRBV14; D: .; DNA: TGTGCCAGCAGCCAAGTCGCAGGGATGAACACTGAAGCTTTCTTT; CDR3: CASSQVAGMNTEAFF
size: .; J: TRBJ2-1; V: TRBV18; D: .; DNA: TGTGCCAGCTCACCCGACTCGGGGGAATTGTACAATGAGCAGTTCTTC; CDR3: CASSPDSGELYNEQFF
size: few; J: TRBJ2-3; V: TRBV11-2; D: .; DNA: TGTGCCAGCAGCTTACCGGGACCCGGAACGCAGTATTTT; CDR3: CASSLPGPGTQYF
size: .; J: TRBJ2-2; V: TRBV4-1; D: .; DNA: TGCGCCAGCAGCCAAGAAAACATACCGAACACCGGGGAGCTGTTTTTT; CDR3: CASSQENIPNTGELFF
size: .; J: TRBJ2-7; V: TRBV18; D: .; DNA: TGTGCCAGCTCACCACGGCGGGATTGGGGCGACGAGCAGTACTTC; CDR3: CASSPRRDWGDEQYF
size: few; J: TRBJ1-1; V: TRBV4-2; D: .; DNA: TGTGCCAGCAGCCAAGATCTGCGACCGAACACTGAAGCTTTCTTT; CDR3: CASSQDLRPNTEAFF